The 10 T cell receptor beta chains listed next were all sequenced from one sample in a study of blood T cell repertoires in COVID-19. Clones were sequenced by immunoSEQ multiplex PCR, and TCRdb holds only the in-frame ones, with some missing. The data show fewer than 350,000 clones, 65% to 90% seen once. The sample taken for sequencing was PBMCs or T cells enriched from blood (not recorded which). The receptors originated from a middle-aged woman with acute COVID-19.

This chain joins TRBV5-1 and TRBJ2-7; weak D call: TRBD2 (5 bases). The CDR3 is 15 residues long. V shed 0 bases and J shed 0 bases, with 10 bases lying between them. The V gene's germline CDR1 is SGHRS and CDR2 YFSETQ. CDR3 bases: TGCGCCAGCAGCTTGGATGACTACAGCTCCTACGAGCAGTACTTC. The encoded protein is CASSLDDYSSYEQYF.

V and J are TRBV18 and TRBJ1-5; D not resolved. The V end was cut by 3 bases, the J end by 4 bases, with 7 bases between. This CDR3 is 13 amino acids long. The germline V gene encodes CDR1 KGHSH and CDR2 LQKENI. The CDR3 DNA is TGTGCCAGCTCACCCGACAAGAATCAGCCCCAGCATTTT. Its protein product is CASSPDKNQPQHF.

The chain employs TRBV3-1 (or the pseudogene TRBV3-2) and TRBJ1-3, with 8 bases identical to TRBD1. The CDR3 length is 20 residues. Trimming removed 0 bases from V and 0 bases from J; junction bases left unmatched: 13. Germline lookup yields CDR1 LGHDT and CDR2 YNNKEL (reference sequence). In DNA, the CDR3 is TGTGCCAGCAGCCAAGATCTTCAGGGGGCGGTAAACCTCTCTGGAAACACCATATATTTT. Encoded protein: CASSQDLQGAVNLSGNTIYF.

The genes are TRBV5-1 and TRBJ2-3, with unresolved D. The CDR3 sequence is 13 residues long. Germline V gene sequence: CDR1 SGHRS, CDR2 YFSETQ. Between the trimmed V and J ends, which lost 6 bases and 0 bases, there was a span of 8 bases. The CDR3 sequence: CASNPGSTDTQYF. CDR3 DNA sequence: TGCGCCAGCAACCCCGGGAGCACAGATACGCAGTATTTT.

For the CDR3, the DNA is TGTGCCAGCTCACCTGGCGGGAGCAATCAGCCCCAGCATTTT. Residues: CASSPGGSNQPQHF. The gene calls are TRBV18 and TRBJ1-5; D gene uncertain. This CDR3 is 14 amino acids long. CDR1 is KGHSH, CDR2 LQKENI, per germline. V gave up 3 bases and J gave up 1 base, with 7 bases separating them.

This chain uses TRBV2 with TRBJ2-3; D gene uncertain. Between the trimmed V and J ends, which lost 6 bases and 3 bases, there was a span of 4 bases. CDR3 length equals 11 residues. Germline V gene data show CDR1 as SNHLY and CDR2 as FYNNEI. CDR3 DNA sequence: TGTGCCAGCAGCCTGACAGATACGCAGTATTTT. Its protein product is CASSLTDTQYF.

This chain uses TRBV18 with TRBJ1-6; 8 bases line up with TRBD1. The germline V gene has CDR1 KGHSH and CDR2 LQKENI. V lost 3 bases and J lost 9; bases outside the gene matches: 10. The CDR3 totals 16 residues. The CDR3: CASSPRGGQGISPLHF. CDR3 sequence (DNA): TGTGCCAGCTCACCTAGGGGCGGACAGGGAATTTCACCCCTCCACTTT. Full variable domain (rest looked up from reference TRBV18 and TRBJ1-6): NAGVMQNPRHLVRRRGQEARLRCSPMKGHSHVYWYRQLPEEGLKFMVYLQKENIIDESGMPKERFSAEFPKEGPSILRIQQVVRGDSAAYFCASSPRGGQGISPLHFGNGTRLTVT.

The gene calls are TRBV2 and TRBJ2-6; TRBD1 matches at 9 bases. After removal of 8 bases from V and 0 bases from J, the junction contained 5 bases not matched to a gene. Germline assignment: CDR1 SNHLY and CDR2 FYNNEI. This CDR3 is 16 amino acids long. The CDR3 DNA reads TGTGCCAGCCGGACAGGGGTGAACTCTGGGGCCAACGTCCTGACTTTC. As protein: CASRTGVNSGANVLTF.

This chain connects TRBV6-2 or TRBV6-3 to TRBJ2-7, with a possible D match to TRBD2 (6 bases). The germline V gene encodes CDR1 MNHEY and CDR2 SVGEGT. This CDR3 region has 15 residues. V was cut by 0 bases and J by 2 bases, with 11 bases left in between. The CDR3 region has the DNA TGTGCCAGCAGTTACTCGTACGGGAGCCCCTACGAGCAGTACTTC. Encoded protein: CASSYSYGSPYEQYF.

The chain employs TRBV14 and TRBJ1-1, with 7 bases lining up with TRBD1. The CDR3 spans 16 residues. Germline trimming cut 4 bases from V and 3 bases from J; bases unmatched to any gene: 11. Germline V gene data show CDR1 as SGHDN and CDR2 as FVKESK. The CDR3 bases are TGTGCCAGCAGCCCCCGACAGGGCCCTGGGGACACTGAAGCTTTCTTT. This gives the protein CASSPRQGPGDTEAFF.